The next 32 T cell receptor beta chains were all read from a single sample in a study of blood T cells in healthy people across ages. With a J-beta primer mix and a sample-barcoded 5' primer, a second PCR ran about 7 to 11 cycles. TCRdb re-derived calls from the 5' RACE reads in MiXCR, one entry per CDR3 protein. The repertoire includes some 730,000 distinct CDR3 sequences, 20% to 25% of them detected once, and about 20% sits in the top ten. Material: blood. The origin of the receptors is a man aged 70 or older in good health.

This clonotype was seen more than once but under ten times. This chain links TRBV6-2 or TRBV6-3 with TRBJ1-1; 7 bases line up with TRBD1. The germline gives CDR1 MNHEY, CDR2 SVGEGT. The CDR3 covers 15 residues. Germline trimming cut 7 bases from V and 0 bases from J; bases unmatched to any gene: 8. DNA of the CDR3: TGTGCCAGCACCTACAGGGGAGTCTTGAACACTGAAGCTTTCTTT. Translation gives CASTYRGVLNTEAFF.

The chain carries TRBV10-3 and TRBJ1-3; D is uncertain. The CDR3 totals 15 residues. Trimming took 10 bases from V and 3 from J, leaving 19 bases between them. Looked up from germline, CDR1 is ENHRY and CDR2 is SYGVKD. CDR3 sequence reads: CATGGVGLSGNTIYF. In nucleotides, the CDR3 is TGTGCCACCGGAGGTGTGGGTTTAAGTGGAAACACCATATATTTT.

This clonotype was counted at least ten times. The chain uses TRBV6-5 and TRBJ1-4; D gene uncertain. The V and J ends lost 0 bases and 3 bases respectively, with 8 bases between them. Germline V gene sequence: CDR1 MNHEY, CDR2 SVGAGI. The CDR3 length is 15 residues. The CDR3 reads CASSYSTRSNEKLFF. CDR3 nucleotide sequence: TGTGCCAGCAGTTACTCGACCAGATCTAATGAAAAACTGTTTTTT.

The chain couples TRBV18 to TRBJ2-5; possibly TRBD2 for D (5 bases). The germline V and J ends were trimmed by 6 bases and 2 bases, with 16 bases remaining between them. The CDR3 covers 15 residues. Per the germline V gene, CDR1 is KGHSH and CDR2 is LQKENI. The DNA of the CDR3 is TGTGCCAGCTCCCTGGACTTCGGTGGGCAAGAGACCCAGTACTTC. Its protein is CASSLDFGGQETQYF. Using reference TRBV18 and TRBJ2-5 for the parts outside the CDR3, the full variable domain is NAGVMQNPRHLVRRRGQEARLRCSPMKGHSHVYWYRQLPEEGLKFMVYLQKENIIDESGMPKERFSAEFPKEGPSILRIQQVVRGDSAAYFCASSLDFGGQETQYFGPGTRLLVL.

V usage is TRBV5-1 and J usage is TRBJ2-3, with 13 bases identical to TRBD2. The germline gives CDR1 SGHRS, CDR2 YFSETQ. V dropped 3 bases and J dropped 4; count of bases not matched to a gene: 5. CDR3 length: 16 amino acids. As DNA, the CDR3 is TGCGCCAGCAGCTCAAGGACTAGCGGGAGTCCAGATACGCAGTATTTT. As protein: CASSSRTSGSPDTQYF.

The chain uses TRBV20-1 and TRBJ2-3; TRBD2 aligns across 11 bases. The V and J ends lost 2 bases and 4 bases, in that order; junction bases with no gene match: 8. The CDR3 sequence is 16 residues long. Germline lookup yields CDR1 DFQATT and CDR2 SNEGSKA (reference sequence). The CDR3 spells CSARSLAGAQPDTQYF. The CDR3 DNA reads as TGCAGTGCTAGATCACTAGCGGGGGCCCAGCCAGATACGCAGTATTTT.

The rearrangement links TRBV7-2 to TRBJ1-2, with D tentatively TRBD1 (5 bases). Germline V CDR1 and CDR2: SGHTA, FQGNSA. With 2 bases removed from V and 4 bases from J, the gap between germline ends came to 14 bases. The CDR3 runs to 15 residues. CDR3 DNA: TGTGCCAGCAGCTTATATCGAACAGGCGGCTATGGCTACACCTTC. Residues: CASSLYRTGGYGYTF.

CDR3 loop: CASREGSNTGELFF. The CDR3 DNA reads as TGTGCCAGCAGAGAGGGATCGAACACCGGGGAGCTGTTTTTT. The V gene is TRBV7-9, the J gene TRBJ2-2, with a tentative D call TRBD2 (5 bases). With 6 bases removed from V and 0 bases from J, the gap between germline ends came to 8 bases. CDR1 is SEHNR, CDR2 FQNEAQ, per germline (reference sequence). This CDR3 has 14 residues.

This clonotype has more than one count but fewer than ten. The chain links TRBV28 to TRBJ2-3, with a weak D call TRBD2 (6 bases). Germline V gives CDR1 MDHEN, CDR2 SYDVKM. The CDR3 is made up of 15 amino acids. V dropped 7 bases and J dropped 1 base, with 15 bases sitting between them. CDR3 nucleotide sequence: TGTGCCAGCAAGAGGGCCGCGGGGCGCACAGATACGCAGTATTTT. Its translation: CASKRAAGRTDTQYF.

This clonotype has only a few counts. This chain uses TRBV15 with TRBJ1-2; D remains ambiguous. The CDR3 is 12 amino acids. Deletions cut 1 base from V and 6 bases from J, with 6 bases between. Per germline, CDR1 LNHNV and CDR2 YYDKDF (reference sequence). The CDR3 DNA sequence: TGTGCCACCAGCAGAGCCGGGAATGGCTACACCTTC. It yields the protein CATSRAGNGYTF.

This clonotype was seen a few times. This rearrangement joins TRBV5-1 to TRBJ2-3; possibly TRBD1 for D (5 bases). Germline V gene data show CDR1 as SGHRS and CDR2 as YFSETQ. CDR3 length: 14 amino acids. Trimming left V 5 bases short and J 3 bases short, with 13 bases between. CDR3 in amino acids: CASSTDSSTDTQYF. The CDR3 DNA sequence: TGCGCCAGCAGTACTGACAGCAGTACAGATACGCAGTATTTT.

The DNA for the CDR3 is TGCAGCGTTGAAGGGGAAAGCCAGGCACAGTTCTTC. It encodes CSVEGESQAQFF. The genes are TRBV29-1 and TRBJ2-5; no definite D call. Matching the DNA end better, TRBJ2-1 makes the J call doubtful. Germline-derived CDR1 and CDR2 are SQVTM and ANQGSEA. The CDR3 runs to 12 residues.

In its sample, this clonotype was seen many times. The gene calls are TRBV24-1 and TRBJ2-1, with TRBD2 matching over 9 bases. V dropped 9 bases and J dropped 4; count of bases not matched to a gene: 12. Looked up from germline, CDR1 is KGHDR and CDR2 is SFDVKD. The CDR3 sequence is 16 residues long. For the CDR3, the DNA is TGTGCCACCCGATCGACCACGACTAGCGGATACAATGAGCAGTTCTTC. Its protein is CATRSTTTSGYNEQFF.

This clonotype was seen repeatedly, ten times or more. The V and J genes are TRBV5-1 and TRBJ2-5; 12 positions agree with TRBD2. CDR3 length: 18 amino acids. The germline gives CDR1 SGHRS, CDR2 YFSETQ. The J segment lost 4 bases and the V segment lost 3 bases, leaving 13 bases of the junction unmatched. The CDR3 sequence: CASSSGLAGSNRIETQYF. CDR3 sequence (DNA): TGCGCCAGCAGCTCAGGACTAGCGGGGTCCAATAGAATAGAGACCCAGTACTTC.

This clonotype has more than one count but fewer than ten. CDR3 coding DNA: TGTGCCAGCTCACCCTCAGGGGTATGGGATGGCTACACCTTC. This translates into CASSPSGVWDGYTF. The chain joins TRBV18 to TRBJ1-2; perhaps TRBD1 as D (6 bases). The V end lost 3 bases, the J end lost 6 bases, and 14 bases lay between the germline ends. Germline V CDR1 and CDR2: KGHSH, LQKENI. There are 14 residues in the CDR3. Using reference TRBV18 and TRBJ1-2 for the parts outside the CDR3, the full variable domain is NAGVMQNPRHLVRRRGQEARLRCSPMKGHSHVYWYRQLPEEGLKFMVYLQKENIIDESGMPKERFSAEFPKEGPSILRIQQVVRGDSAAYFCASSPSGVWDGYTFGSGTRLTVV.

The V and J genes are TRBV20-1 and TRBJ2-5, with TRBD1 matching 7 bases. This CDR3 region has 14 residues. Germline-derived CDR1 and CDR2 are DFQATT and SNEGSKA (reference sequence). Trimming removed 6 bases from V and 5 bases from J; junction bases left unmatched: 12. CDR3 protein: CSAPDRRLGETQYF. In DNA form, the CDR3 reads TGCAGTGCCCCGGACAGGCGGCTTGGGGAGACCCAGTACTTC.

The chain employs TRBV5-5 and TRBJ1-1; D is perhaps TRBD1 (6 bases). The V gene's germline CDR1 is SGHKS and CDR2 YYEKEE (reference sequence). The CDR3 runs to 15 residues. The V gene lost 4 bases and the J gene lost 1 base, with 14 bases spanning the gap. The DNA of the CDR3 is TGTGCCAGCAGCCTATCACAGGGTGGGAACACTGAAGCTTTCTTT. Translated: CASSLSQGGNTEAFF.

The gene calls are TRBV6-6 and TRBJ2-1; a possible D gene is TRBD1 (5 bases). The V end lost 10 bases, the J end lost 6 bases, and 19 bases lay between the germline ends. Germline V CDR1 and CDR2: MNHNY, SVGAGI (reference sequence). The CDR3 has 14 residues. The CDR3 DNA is TGTGCCACCAACTACTGGCGTCAGGGCAATGAGCAGTTCTTC. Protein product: CATNYWRQGNEQFF.

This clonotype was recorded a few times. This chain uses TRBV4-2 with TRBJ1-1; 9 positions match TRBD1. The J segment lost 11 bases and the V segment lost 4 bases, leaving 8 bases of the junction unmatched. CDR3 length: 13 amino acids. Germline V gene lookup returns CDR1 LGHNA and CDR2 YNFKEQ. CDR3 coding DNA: TGTGCCAGCAGCCGTATCGGGACAGGGCAGGCTTTCTTT. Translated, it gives CASSRIGTGQAFF.

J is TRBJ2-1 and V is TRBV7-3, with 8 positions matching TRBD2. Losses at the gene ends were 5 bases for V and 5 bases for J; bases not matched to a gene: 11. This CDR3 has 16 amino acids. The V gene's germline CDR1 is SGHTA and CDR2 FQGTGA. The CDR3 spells CASSPYIAGKNNEQFF. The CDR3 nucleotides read TGTGCCAGCAGCCCGTACATAGCGGGAAAAAACAATGAGCAGTTCTTC.

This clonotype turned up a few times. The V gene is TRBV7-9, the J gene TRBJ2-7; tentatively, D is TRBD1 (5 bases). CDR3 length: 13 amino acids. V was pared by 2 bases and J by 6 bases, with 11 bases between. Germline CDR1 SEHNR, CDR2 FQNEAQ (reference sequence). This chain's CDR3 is CASSLISGIEQYF. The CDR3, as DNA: TGTGCCAGCAGCTTAATTTCAGGGATCGAGCAGTACTTC. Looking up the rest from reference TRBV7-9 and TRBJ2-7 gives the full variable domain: DTGVSQNPRHKITKRGQNVTFRCDPISEHNRLYWYRQTLGQGPEFLTYFQNEAQLEKSRLLSDRFSAERPKGSFSTLEIQRTEQGDSAMYLCASSLISGIEQYFGPGTRLTVT.

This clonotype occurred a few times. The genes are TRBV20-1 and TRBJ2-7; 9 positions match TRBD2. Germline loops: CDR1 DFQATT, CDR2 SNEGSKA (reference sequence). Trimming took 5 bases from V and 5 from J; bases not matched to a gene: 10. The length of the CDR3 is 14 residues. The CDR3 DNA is TGCAGTGCTCAATCGGGACTAGCTAACGACGAGCAGTACTTC. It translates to CSAQSGLANDEQYF.

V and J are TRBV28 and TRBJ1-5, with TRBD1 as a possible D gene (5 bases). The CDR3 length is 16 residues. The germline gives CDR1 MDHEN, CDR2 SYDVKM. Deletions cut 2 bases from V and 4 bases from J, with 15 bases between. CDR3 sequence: CASSLTPGIPNQPQHF. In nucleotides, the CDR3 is TGTGCCAGCAGTTTAACGCCAGGGATCCCTAATCAGCCCCAGCATTTT.

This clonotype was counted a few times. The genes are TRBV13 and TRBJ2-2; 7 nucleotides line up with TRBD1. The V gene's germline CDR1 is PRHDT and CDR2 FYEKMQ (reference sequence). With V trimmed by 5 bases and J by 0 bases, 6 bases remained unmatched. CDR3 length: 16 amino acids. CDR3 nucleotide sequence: TGTGCCAGCAGCCCAACAGGGGATACGAACACCGGGGAGCTGTTTTTT. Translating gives CASSPTGDTNTGELFF.

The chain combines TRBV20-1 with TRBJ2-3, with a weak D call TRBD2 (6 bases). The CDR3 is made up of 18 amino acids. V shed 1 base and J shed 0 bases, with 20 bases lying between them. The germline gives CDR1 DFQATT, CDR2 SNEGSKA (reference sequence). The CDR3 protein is CSARAYAGSASSTDTQYF. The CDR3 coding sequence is TGCAGTGCTAGAGCGTATGCGGGGTCCGCATCTAGCACAGATACGCAGTATTTT.

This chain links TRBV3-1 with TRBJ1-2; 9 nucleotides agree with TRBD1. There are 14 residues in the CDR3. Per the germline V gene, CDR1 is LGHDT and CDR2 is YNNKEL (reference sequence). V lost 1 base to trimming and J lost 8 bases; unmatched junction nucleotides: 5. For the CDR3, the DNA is TGTGCCAGCAGCCAAGGGGGACAGGGTGTGGGCTACACCTTC. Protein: CASSQGGQGVGYTF.

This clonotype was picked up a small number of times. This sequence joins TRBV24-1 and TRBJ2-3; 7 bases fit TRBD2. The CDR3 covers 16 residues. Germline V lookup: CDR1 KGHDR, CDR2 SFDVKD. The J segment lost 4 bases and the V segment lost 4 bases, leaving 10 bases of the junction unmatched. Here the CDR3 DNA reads TGTGCCACCAGTGACCCGGGGAGCGGGATGGCAGATACGCAGTATTTT. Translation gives CATSDPGSGMADTQYF.

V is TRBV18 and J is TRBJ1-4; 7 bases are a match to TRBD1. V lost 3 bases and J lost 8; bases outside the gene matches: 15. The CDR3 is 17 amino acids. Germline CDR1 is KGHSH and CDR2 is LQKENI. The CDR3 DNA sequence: TGTGCCAGCTCACCGGTCCTCAGACAGGGAATATCGGAAAAACTGTTTTTT. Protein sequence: CASSPVLRQGISEKLFF.

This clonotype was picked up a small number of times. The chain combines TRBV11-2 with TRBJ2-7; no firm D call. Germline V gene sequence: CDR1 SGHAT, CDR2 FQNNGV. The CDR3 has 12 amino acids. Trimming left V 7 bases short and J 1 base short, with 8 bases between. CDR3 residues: CASTPESYEQYF. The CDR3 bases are TGTGCCAGCACCCCGGAGTCCTACGAGCAGTACTTC.

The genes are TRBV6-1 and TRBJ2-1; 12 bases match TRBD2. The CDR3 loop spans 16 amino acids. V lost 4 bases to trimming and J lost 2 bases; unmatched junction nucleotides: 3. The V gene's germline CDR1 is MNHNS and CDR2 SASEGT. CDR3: CASSVLAGGPYNEQFF. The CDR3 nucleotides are TGTGCCAGCAGTGTTCTAGCGGGAGGGCCCTACAATGAGCAGTTCTTC.

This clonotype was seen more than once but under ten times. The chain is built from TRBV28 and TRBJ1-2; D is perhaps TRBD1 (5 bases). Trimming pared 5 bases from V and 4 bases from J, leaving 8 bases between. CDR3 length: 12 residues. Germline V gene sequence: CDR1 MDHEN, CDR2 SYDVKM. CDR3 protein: CASSAQGYGYTF. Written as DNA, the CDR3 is TGTGCCAGCAGTGCCCAGGGCTATGGCTACACCTTC.

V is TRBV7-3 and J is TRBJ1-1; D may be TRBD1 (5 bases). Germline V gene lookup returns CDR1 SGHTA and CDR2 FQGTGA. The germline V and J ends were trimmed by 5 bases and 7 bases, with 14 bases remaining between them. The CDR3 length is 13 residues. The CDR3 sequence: CASSPGTGIEAFF. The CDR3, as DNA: TGTGCCAGCAGCCCCGGGACTGGCATTGAAGCTTTCTTT.